The entry that follows covers one T cell receptor (beta chain) sequence. The antigen remains unidentified. This entry belongs to a study of T-cell memory formation after mild COVID-19. The overall study: Largely donor-specific sequence clusters came from a couple of donors.

Study observations and caveats: CM and EM subsets held most contracting CD4+ clones; EMRA held CD8+ ones.

The 5'RACE method, run with constant-segment primers, produced TCR alpha and TCR beta cDNA libraries (carrying sample barcodes and UMIs). TCRdb called the 5' RACE reads again in MiXCR, with one record for every CDR3 protein. Counted here are around 62,000 distinct CDR3 sequences, 28% occurring once; the ten biggest clones make up roughly 41%. CDR3 length equals 14 residues. CDR1 and CDR2 (germline): SGHTA, FQGTGA. V was clipped by 1 base and J by 6 bases, with 11 bases between them. This sequence originates from a man aged 18 to 35 who had mild COVID-19 (a few samples of this study predate the infection). Cell type and time point are not known. The chain employs TRBV7-3 and TRBJ2-3; D is possibly TRBD1 or TRBD2 (6 bases each). The specimen sequenced was PBMCs or a T cell subset sorted from them (not recorded which). The CDR3 spells CASSLIGGGDTQYF. The CDR3 DNA sequence: TGTGCCAGCAGCTTAATCGGGGGCGGCGATACGCAGTATTTT.